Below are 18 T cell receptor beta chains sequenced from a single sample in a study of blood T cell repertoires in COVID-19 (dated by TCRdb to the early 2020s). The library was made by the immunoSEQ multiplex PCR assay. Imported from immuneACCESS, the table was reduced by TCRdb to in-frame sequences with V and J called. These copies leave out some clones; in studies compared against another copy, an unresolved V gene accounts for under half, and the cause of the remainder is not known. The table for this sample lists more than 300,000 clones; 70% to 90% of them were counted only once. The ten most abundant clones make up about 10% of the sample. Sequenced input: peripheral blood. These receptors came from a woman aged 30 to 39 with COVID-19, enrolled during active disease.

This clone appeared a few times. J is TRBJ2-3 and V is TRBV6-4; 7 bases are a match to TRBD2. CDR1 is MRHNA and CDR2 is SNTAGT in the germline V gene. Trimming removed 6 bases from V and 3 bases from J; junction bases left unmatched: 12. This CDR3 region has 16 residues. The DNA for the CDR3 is TGTGCCAGCAGCCCGGGAGGCGGGAGTGGGACAGATACGCAGTATTTT. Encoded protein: CASSPGGGSGTDTQYF.

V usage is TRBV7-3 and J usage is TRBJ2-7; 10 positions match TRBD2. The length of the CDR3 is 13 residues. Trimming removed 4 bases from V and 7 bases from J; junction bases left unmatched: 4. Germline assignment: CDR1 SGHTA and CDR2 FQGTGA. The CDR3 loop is CASSYHSGREQYF. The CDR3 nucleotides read TGTGCCAGCAGCTATCATAGCGGGAGGGAGCAGTACTTC.

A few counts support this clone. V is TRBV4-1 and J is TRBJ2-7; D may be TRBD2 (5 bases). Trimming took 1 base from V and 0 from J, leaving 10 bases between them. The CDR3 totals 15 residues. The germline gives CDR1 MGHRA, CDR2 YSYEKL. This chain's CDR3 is CASSQVKGSSYEQYF. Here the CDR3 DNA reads TGCGCCAGCAGCCAAGTCAAAGGGAGCTCCTACGAGCAGTACTTC.

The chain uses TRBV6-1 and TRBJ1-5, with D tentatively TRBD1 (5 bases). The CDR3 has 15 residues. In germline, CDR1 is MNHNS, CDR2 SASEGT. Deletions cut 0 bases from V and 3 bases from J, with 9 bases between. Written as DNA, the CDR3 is TGTGCCAGCAGTGAAGCGGGGCTCCCCAATCAGCCCCAGCATTTT. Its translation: CASSEAGLPNQPQHF.

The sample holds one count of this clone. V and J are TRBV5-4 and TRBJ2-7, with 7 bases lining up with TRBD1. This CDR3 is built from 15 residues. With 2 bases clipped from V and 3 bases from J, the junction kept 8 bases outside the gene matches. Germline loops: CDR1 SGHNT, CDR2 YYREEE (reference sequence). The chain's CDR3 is CASSLQGRTNYEQYF. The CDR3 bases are TGTGCCAGCAGCTTACAGGGGCGGACGAACTACGAGCAGTACTTC.

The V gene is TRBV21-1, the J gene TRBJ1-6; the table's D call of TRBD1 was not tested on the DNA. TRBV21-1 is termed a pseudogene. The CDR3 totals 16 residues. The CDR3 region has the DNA TGTGCCAGCAGCAGCTCGGACAGCCAAGATGATTCACCCCTCCACTTT. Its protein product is CASSSSDSQDDSPLHF.

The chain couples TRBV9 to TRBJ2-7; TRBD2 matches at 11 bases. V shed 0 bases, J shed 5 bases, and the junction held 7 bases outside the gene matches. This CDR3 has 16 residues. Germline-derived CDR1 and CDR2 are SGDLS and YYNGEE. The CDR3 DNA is TGTGCCAGCAGCGTAGGACTAGCGGGACACTTTAACGAGCAGTACTTC. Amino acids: CASSVGLAGHFNEQYF.

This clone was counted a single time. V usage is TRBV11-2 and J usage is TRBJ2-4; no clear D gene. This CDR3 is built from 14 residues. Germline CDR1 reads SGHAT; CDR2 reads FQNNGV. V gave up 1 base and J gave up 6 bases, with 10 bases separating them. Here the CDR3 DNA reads TGTGCCAGCAGCTTAGTCGGCTCGGGAAACATTCAGTACTTC. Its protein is CASSLVGSGNIQYF.

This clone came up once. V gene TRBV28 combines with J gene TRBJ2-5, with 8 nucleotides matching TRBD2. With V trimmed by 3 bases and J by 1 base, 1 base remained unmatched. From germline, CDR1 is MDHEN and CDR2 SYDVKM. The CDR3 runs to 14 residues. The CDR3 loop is CASSFLAGQETQYF. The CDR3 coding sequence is TGTGCCAGCAGTTTTCTAGCGGGCCAAGAGACCCAGTACTTC.

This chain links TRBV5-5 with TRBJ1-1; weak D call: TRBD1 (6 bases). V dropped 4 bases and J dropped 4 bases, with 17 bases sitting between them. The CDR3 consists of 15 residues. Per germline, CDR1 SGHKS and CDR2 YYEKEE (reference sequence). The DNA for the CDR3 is TGTGCCAGCAGCCGTGTACAGGGTGTGGGCACTGAAGCTTTCTTT. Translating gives CASSRVQGVGTEAFF.

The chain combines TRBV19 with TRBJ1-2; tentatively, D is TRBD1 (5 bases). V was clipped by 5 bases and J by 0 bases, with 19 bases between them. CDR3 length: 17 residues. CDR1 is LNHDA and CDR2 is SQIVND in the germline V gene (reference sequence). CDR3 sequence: CASSEGEAFSTNYGYTF. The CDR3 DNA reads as TGTGCCAGTAGTGAAGGGGAAGCTTTTTCGACTAACTATGGCTACACCTTC.

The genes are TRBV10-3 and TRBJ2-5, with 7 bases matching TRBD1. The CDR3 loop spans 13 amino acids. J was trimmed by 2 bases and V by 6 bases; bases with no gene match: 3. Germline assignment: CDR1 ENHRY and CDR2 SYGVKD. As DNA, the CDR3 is TGTGCCATCAGAGGGACAGAACAAGAGACCCAGTACTTC. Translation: CAIRGTEQETQYF.

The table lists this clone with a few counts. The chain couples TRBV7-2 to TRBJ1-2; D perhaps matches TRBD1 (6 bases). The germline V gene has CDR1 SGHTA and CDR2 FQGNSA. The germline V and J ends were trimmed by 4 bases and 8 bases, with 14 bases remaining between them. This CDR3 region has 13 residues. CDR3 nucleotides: TGTGCCAGCAGCTCACAGGGCCCGGGGGGCTACACCTTC. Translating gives CASSSQGPGGYTF. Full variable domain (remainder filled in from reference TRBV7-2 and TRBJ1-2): GAGVSQSPSNKVTEKGKDVELRCDPISGHTALYWYRQSLGQGLEFLIYFQGNSAPDKSGLPSDRFSAERTGGSVSTLTIQRTQQEDSAVYLCASSSQGPGGYTFGSGTRLTVV.

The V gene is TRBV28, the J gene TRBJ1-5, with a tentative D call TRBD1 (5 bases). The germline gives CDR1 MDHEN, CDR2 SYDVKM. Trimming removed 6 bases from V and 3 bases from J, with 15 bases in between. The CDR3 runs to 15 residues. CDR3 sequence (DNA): TGTGCCAGCAGCGTACGTCGGGGGGACAATCAGCCCCAGCATTTT. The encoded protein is CASSVRRGDNQPQHF. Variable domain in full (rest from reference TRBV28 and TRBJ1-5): DVKVTQSSRYLVKRTGEKVFLECVQDMDHENMFWYRQDPGLGLRLIYFSYDVKMKEKGDIPEGYSVSREKKERFSLILESASTNQTSMYLCASSVRRGDNQPQHFGDGTRLSIL.

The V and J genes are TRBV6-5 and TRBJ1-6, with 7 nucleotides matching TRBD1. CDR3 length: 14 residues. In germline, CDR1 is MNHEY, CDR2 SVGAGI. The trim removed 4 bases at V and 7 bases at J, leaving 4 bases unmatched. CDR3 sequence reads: CASSFLGGNSPLHF. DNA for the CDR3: TGTGCCAGCAGTTTTTTAGGGGGCAATTCACCCCTCCACTTT.

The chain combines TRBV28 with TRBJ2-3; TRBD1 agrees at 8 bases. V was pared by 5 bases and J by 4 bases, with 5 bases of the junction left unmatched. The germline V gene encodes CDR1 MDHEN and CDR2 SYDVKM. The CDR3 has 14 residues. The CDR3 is CASSADRASDTQYF. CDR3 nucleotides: TGTGCCAGCAGTGCGGACAGGGCTTCAGATACGCAGTATTTT.

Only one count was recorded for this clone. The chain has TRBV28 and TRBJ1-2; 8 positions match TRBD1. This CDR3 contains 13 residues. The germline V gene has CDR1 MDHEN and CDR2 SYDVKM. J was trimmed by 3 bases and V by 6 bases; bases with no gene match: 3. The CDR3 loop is CASRVQGDYGYTF. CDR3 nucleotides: TGTGCCAGCAGGGTACAGGGGGACTATGGCTACACCTTC.

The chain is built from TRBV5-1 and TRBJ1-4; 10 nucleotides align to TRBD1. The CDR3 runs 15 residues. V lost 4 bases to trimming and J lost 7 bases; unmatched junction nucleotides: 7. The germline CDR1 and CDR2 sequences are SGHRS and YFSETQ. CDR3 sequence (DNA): TGCGCCAGCAGCGGGGGGACAGGGGTTATTGAAAAACTGTTTTTT. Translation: CASSGGTGVIEKLFF.